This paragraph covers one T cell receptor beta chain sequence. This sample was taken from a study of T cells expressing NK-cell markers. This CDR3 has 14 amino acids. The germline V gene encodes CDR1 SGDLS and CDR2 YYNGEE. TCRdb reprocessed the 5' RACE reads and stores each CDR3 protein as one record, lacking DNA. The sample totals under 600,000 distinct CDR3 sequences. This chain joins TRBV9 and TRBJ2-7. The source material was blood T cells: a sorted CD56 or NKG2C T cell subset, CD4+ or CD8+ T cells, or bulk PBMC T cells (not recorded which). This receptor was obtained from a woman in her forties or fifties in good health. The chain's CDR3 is CASSVATSSYEQYF.